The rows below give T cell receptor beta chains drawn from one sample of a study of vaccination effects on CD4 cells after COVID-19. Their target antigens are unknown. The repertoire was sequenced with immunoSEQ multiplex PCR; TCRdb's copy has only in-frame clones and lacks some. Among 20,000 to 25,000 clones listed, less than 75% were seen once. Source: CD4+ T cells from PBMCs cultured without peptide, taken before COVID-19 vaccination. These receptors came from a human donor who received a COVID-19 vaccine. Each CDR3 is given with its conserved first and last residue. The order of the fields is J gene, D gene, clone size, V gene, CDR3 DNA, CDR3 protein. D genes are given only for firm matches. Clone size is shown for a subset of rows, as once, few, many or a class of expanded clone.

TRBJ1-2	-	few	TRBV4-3	TGCGCCAGCAGCCAACAGGGGTACTATGGCTACACCTTC	CASSQQGYYGYTF
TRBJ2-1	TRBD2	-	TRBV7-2	TGTGCCAGCAGCTTCAGCCGGACTAGCGGGATAGGTGAGCAGTTCTTC	CASSFSRTSGIGEQFF
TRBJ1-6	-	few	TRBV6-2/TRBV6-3	TGTGCCAGCAGTCGTTTCCCCTCTTCACCCCTCCACTTT	CASSRFPSSPLHF
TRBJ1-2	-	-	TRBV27	TGTGCCAGCAGTTTAGCCAGAAGCTCTAACTATGGCTACACCTTC	CASSLARSSNYGYTF
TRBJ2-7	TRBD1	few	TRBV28	TGTGCCAGCAGTTCGTTAGGACAGGGCCCCTACGAGCAGTACTTC	CASSSLGQGPYEQYF
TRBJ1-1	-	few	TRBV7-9	TGTGCCAGCAGCTTAGAGGGTCGGGCCACTGAAGCTTTCTTT	CASSLEGRATEAFF
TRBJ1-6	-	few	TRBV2	TGTGCCAGCAGTGGCGGACGCGGACCTAATTCACCCCTCCACTTT	CASSGGRGPNSPLHF
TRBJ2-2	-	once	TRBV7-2	TGTGCCAGCAGCTTGGTAGGAGCCAACACCGGGGAGCTGTTTTTT	CASSLVGANTGELFF
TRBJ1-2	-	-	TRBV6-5	TGTGCCAGCAATCGAGGGAGTGACTATGGCTACACCTTC	CASNRGSDYGYTF
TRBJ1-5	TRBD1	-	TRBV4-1	TGCGCCAGCAGCATACTCCAGGACAGGGCGGGGCAGCCCCAGCATTTT	CASSILQDRAGQPQHF
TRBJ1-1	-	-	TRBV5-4	TGTGCCAGCAGCACCGGTTGGGTGGGGTCTGAAGCTTTCTTT	CASSTGWVGSEAFF
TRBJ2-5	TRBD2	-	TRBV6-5	TGTGCCAGCAGTCCGCCGGGGGGGGCAGGGGAGACCCAGTACTTC	CASSPPGGAGETQYF
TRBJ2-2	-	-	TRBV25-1	TGTGCCAGCAGTGACCCATCGGCCAGGTACACCGGGGAGCTGTTTTTT	CASSDPSARYTGELFF
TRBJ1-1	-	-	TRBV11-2	TGTGCCAGCGGGAATTACAGGGTGGGAAACACTGAAGCTTTCTTT	CASGNYRVGNTEAFF
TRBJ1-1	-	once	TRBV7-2	TGTGCCAGCAGCTCCGACGCCAACAGTGGCACTGAAGCTTTCTTT	CASSSDANSGTEAFF